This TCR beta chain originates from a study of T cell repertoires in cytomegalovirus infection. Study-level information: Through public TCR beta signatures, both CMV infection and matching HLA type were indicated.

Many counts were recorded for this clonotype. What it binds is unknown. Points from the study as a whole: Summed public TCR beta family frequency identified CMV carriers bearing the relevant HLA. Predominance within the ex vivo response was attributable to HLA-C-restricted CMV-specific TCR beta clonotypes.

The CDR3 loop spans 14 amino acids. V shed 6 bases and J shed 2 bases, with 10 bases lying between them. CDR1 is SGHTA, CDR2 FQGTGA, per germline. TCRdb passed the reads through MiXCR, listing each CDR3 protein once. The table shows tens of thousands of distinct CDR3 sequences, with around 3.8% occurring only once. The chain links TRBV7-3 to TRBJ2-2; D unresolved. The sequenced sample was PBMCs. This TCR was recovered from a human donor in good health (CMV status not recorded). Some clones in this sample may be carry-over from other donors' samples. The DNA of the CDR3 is TGTGCCAGCAGAAGTCATCACAACACCGGGGAGCTGTTTTTT. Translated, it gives CASRSHHNTGELFF.